The 10 T cell receptor beta chains given below trace back to one sample, sequenced in a study of blood T cells in healthy people across ages. Through a sample-barcoded 5' primer and a J-beta primer mix, a second PCR was run for roughly 6 to 11 cycles. Using its own MiXCR run on the 5' RACE reads, TCRdb lists one record per CDR3 protein. The data contain 950,000 to 1,200,000 distinct CDR3 sequences, 35% to 40% of them singletons. The sample taken for sequencing was blood. The receptors shown here come from a man younger than 30 in good health.

This clonotype showed up just once. The genes are TRBV7-8 and TRBJ2-1; no firm D call. Germline-derived CDR1 and CDR2 are SGHVS and FQNEAQ. There are 15 residues in the CDR3. Trimming took off 2 bases at V and 8 bases at J, with 16 bases between the two ends. DNA of the CDR3: TGTGCCAGCAGCTTACTGGGCCGCAGTCGGGATGAGCAGTTCTTC. It encodes CASSLLGRSRDEQFF.

The rearrangement links TRBV12-3 or TRBV12-4 to TRBJ1-5; no firm D call. The CDR3 is made up of 13 amino acids. CDR3 DNA: TGTGCGTCCAGAACCTTTAGCAATCAGCCCCAGCATTTT. Translating gives CASRTFSNQPQHF.

As to this clonotype: Just one base apart from a much larger clone, this may be a read error. This chain connects TRBV2 to TRBJ1-5, with D possibly TRBD1 on 5 matching bases. V dropped 6 bases and J dropped 0 bases, with 9 bases sitting between them. CDR3 length equals 14 residues. The germline V gene has CDR1 SNHLY and CDR2 FYNNEI. Written as DNA, the CDR3 is TGTGCCAGCAGAGACGACAGTAGCAATCAGCCCCAGCATTTT. Residues: CASRDDSSNQPQHF.

The rearrangement joins TRBV27 to TRBJ2-1, with 7 bases aligning to TRBD2. This CDR3 has 13 amino acids. J gave up 6 bases and V 5 bases, and 4 bases lay outside the gene matches. Germline CDR1 MNHEY, CDR2 SMNVEV (reference sequence). The CDR3 sequence: CASSGDYGNEQFF. DNA of the CDR3: TGTGCCAGCAGTGGGGACTACGGCAATGAGCAGTTCTTC.

In this sample, this clonotype turned up a few times. V and J are TRBV7-9 and TRBJ1-6; 12 bases line up with TRBD1. J gave up 8 bases and V 3 bases, and 11 bases lay outside the gene matches. Germline V gene lookup returns CDR1 SEHNR and CDR2 FQNEAQ (reference sequence). The CDR3 covers 18 residues. For the CDR3, the DNA is TGTGCCAGCAGCTTTGGGACAGGGGGCCGATATAATGATTCACCCCTCCACTTT. This encodes CASSFGTGGRYNDSPLHF.

The chain combines TRBV20-1 with TRBJ2-1, with 9 bases aligning to TRBD2. This CDR3 region has 16 residues. Germline trimming cut 3 bases from V and 5 bases from J; bases unmatched to any gene: 11. CDR1 is DFQATT, CDR2 SNEGSKA, per germline (reference sequence). The CDR3 loop reads CSARLLAGSGNNEQFF. CDR3 DNA: TGCAGTGCTAGGTTGCTAGCGGGGTCGGGAAACAATGAGCAGTTCTTC.

The V call is TRBV7-2, the J call TRBJ1-4, with TRBD1 identical over 8 bases. CDR3 size: 16 residues. The germline V gene encodes CDR1 SGHTA and CDR2 FQGNSA. V trimming: 5 bases; J trimming: 7 bases; junction bases outside the gene matches: 12. This chain's CDR3 is CASSARTGRTGEKLFF. The CDR3 region has the DNA TGTGCCAGCAGCGCCAGGACAGGGAGAACGGGTGAAAAACTGTTTTTT.

This clonotype was found many times. The chain carries TRBV29-1 and TRBJ2-3; 7 bases match TRBD1. Trimming removed 7 bases from V and 4 bases from J; junction bases left unmatched: 11. The CDR3 contains 14 residues. Germline CDR1 reads SQVTM; CDR2 reads ANQGSEA. CDR3: CSASRQGESDTQYF. The DNA of the CDR3 is TGCAGCGCGTCTCGGCAGGGGGAATCAGATACGCAGTATTTT.

This clonotype has only a few counts. J is TRBJ1-6 and V is TRBV4-3; D not certain. V was clipped by 2 bases and J by 9 bases, with 11 bases between them. CDR1 is LGHNA, CDR2 YSLEER, per germline. The CDR3 sequence is 14 residues long. In DNA form, the CDR3 reads TGCGCCAGCAGCCAACTGACAACCTTTTCACCCCTCCACTTT. Protein product: CASSQLTTFSPLHF.

The CDR3 nucleotides read TGCAGTGCCGTACTTACGGCCGAAGCTTTCTTT. It specifies CSAVLTAEAFF. This chain connects TRBV20-1 to TRBJ1-1; no reliable D call. Germline V lookup: CDR1 DFQATT, CDR2 SNEGSKA (reference sequence). The CDR3 is 11 residues long. With 6 bases removed from V and 8 bases from J, the gap between germline ends came to 13 bases.